The next 7 T cell receptor beta chains were all read from a single sample in a study of cytomegalovirus exposure and HLA in healthy donors. Use of 60 Vbeta and 13 Jbeta primers characterized the PCR. Clones were sequenced by immunoSEQ multiplex PCR, and TCRdb holds only the in-frame ones, with some missing. The sample contains 190,000 or so clones, around 79% of which appear only once. The sequenced material came from PBMCs. These receptors were obtained from a male donor in good health and CMV-seropositive.

The gene calls are TRBV9 and TRBJ2-6, with a weak D call TRBD2 (5 bases). This CDR3 is 17 amino acids long. Looked up from germline, CDR1 is SGDLS and CDR2 is YYNGEE. The V end lost 4 bases, the J end lost 3 bases, and 17 bases lay between the germline ends. The CDR3 DNA reads as TGTGCCAGCAGCCCACCAACCGGGGTCGGTGGGGCCAACGTCCTGACTTTC. It translates to CASSPPTGVGGANVLTF.

The rearrangement links TRBV5-6 to TRBJ2-5; 8 bases align to TRBD1. CDR1 is SGHDT, CDR2 YYEEEE, per germline. The junction had 4 bases not matched to a gene; V was cut back by 4 bases and J by 11 bases. The CDR3 is made up of 11 amino acids. The CDR3: CASSDRDRQYF. In nucleotides, the CDR3 is TGTGCCAGCAGCGACCGGGACAGGCAGTACTTC.

The chain joins TRBV7-9 to TRBJ1-3; maybe TRBD1 (5 bases). V dropped 5 bases and J dropped 2 bases, with 13 bases sitting between them. CDR1 is SEHNR, CDR2 FQNEAQ, per germline (reference sequence). CDR3 length: 15 residues. The CDR3 region has the DNA TGTGCCAGCAGCCGGCTGGGGGAGGCTGGAAACACCATATATTTT. It codes for CASSRLGEAGNTIYF.

V gene TRBV28 combines with J gene TRBJ1-6; D not certain. Germline V gene sequence: CDR1 MDHEN, CDR2 SYDVKM. The length of the CDR3 is 16 residues. Trimming took off 6 bases at V and 4 bases at J, with 16 bases between the two ends. CDR3: CASRLDWQSYNSPLHF. The CDR3 DNA is TGTGCCAGCAGACTAGACTGGCAATCATATAATTCACCCCTCCACTTT.

The table lists this clone with a few counts. The chain employs TRBV4-1 and TRBJ2-7; weak D call: TRBD2 (5 bases). Trimming took 4 bases from V and 6 from J, leaving 16 bases between them. The CDR3 totals 14 residues. Germline V gene sequence: CDR1 MGHRA, CDR2 YSYEKL. CDR3: CASSLSGGSREQYF. Written as DNA, the CDR3 is TGCGCCAGCAGCCTCTCGGGCGGGTCCCGCGAGCAGTACTTC.

The rearrangement uses TRBV5-1 and TRBJ2-5; possible D gene TRBD1, 6 bases. The CDR3 sequence is 13 residues long. V dropped 6 bases and J dropped 2 bases, with 11 bases sitting between them. CDR1 and CDR2 from the germline V gene are SGHRS and YFSETQ. The CDR3 reads CASTQTGQETQYF. As DNA, the CDR3 is TGCGCCAGCACCCAAACAGGGCAAGAGACCCAGTACTTC.

The chain employs TRBV5-6 and TRBJ2-7, with no clear D. The ends were cut back, 1 base at V and 0 bases at J, with 8 bases in the middle. CDR1 is SGHDT, CDR2 YYEEEE, per germline. The CDR3 extends over 14 amino acids. The CDR3 bases are TGTGCCAGCAGCTTGATCCAGTACTCCTACGAGCAGTACTTC. Translated: CASSLIQYSYEQYF.